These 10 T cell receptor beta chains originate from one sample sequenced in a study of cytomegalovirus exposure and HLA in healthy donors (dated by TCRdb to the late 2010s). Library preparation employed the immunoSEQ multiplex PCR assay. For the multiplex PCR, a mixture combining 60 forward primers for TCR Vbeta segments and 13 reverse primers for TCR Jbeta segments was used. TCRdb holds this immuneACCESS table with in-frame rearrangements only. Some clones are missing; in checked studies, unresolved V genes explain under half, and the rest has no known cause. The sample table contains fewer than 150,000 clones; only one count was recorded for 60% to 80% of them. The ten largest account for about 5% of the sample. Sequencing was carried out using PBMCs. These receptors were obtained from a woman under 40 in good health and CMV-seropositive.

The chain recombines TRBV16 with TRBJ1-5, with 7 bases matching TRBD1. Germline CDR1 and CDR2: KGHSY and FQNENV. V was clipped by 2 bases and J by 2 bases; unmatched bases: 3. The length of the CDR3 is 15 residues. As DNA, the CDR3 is TGTGCCAGCAGCCAACTAGACAGGGGCAATCAGCCCCAGCATTTT. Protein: CASSQLDRGNQPQHF.

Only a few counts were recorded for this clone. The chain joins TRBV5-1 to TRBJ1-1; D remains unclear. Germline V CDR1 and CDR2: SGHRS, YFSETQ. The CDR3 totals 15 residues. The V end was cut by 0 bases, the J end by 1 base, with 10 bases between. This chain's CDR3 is CASSLAGGGNTEAFF. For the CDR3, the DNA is TGCGCCAGCAGCTTGGCCGGCGGTGGGAACACTGAAGCTTTCTTT.

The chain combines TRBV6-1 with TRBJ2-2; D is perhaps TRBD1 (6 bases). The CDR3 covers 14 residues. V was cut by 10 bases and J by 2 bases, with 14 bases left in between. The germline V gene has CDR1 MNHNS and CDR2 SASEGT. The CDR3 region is CATSRGKNTGELFF. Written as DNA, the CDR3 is TGTGCCACCTCTAGGGGGAAAAACACCGGGGAGCTGTTTTTT.

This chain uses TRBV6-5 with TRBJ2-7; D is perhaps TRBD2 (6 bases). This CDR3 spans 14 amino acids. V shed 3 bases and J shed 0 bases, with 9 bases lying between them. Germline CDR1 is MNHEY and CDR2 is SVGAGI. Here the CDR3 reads CASSYGRISYEQYF. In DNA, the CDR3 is TGTGCCAGCAGTTATGGGAGGATCTCCTACGAGCAGTACTTC.

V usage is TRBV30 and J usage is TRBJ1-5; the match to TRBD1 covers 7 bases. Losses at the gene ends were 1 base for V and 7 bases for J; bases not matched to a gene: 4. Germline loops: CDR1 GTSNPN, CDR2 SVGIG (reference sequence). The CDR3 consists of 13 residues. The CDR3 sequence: CAWSAGGSQPQHF. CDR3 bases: TGTGCCTGGAGTGCAGGGGGGAGCCAGCCCCAGCATTTT.

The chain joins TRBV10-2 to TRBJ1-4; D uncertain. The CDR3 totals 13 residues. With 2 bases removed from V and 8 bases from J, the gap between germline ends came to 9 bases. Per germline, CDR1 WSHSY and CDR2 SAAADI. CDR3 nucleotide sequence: TGCGCCAGCAGTGAGACTCGGTGGGAAAAACTGTTTTTT. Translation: CASSETRWEKLFF.

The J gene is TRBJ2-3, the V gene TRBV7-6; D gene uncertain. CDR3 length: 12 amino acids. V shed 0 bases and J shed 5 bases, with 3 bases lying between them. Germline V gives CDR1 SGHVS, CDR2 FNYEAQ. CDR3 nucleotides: TGTGCCAGCAGCTTAGCGCGAGATACGCAGTATTTT. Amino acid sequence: CASSLARDTQYF.

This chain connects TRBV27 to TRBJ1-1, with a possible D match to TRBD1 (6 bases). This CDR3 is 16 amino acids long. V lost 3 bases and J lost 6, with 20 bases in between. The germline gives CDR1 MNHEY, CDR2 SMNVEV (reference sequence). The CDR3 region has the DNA TGTGCCAGCAGTTTGATTTTTGGAATGGGGACATCTGAAGCTTTCTTT. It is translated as CASSLIFGMGTSEAFF.

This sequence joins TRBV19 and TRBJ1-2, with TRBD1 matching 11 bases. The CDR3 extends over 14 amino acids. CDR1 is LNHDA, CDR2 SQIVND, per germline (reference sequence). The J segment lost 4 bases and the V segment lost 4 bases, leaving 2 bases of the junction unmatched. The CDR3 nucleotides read TGTGCCAGTAGTAGGACAGGGGGCTTCTATGGCTACACCTTC. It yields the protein CASSRTGGFYGYTF. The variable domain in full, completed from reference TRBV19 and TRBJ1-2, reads DGGITQSPKYLFRKEGQNVTLSCEQNLNHDAMYWYRQDPGQGLRLIYYSQIVNDFQKGDIAEGYSVSREKKESFPLTVTSAQKNPTAFYLCASSRTGGFYGYTFGSGTRLTVV.

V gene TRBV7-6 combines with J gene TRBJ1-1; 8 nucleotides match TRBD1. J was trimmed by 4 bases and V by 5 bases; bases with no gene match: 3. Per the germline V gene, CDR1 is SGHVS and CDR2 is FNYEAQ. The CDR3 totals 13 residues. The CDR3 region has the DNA TGTGCCAGCAGCCTGGACAGGGTCACTGAAGCTTTCTTT. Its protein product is CASSLDRVTEAFF.